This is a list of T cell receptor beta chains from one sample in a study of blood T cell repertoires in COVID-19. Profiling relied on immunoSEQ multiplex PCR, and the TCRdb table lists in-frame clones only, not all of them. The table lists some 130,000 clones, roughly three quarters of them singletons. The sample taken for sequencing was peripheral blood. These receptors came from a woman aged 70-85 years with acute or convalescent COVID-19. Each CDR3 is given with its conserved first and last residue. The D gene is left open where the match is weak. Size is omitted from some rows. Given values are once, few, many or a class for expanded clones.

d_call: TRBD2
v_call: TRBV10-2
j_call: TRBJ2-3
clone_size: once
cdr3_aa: CASSEQRDADTQYF
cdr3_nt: TGCGCCAGCAGTGAGCAGCGGGATGCAGATACGCAGTATTTT

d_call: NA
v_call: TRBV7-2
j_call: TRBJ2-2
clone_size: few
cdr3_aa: CASSLADRYTGELFF
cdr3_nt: TGTGCCAGCAGCTTGGCCGACAGGTACACCGGGGAGCTGTTTTTT

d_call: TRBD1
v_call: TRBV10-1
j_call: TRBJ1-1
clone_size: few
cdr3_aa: CASSEQGGTQAFF
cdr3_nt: TGCGCCAGCAGTGAACAGGGGGGGACTCAAGCTTTCTTT

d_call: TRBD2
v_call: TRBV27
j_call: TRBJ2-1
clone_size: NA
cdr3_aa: CASSVWGGEQFF
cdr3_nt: TGTGCCAGCAGTGTATGGGGGGGTGAGCAGTTCTTC

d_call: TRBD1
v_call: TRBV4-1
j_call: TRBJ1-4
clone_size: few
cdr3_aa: CASSQDITGGYEKLFF
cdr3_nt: TGCGCCAGCAGCCAAGATATAACAGGGGGCTATGAAAAACTGTTTTTT

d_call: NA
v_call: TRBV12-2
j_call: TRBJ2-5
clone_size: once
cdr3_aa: CASRLVRGREQGETQYF
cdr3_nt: TGTGCAAGTCGCTTGGTTCGAGGGAGGGAACAAGGAGAGACCCAGTACTTC

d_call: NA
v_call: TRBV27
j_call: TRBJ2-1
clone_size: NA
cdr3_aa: CASSFGLNNEQFF
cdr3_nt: TGTGCCAGCAGTTTTGGACTTAACAATGAGCAGTTCTTC

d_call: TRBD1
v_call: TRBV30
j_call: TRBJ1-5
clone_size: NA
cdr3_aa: CAWRGQGSQPQHF
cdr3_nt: TGTGCCTGGAGGGGACAGGGTAGTCAGCCCCAGCATTTT

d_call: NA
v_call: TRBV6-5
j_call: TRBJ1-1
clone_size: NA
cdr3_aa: CASIRGLGTEAFF
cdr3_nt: TGTGCCAGCATCCGGGGATTGGGCACTGAAGCTTTCTTT

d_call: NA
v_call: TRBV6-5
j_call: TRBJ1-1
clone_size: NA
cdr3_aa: CASTKGAANTEAFF
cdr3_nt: TGTGCCAGCACTAAAGGGGCAGCCAACACTGAAGCTTTCTTT

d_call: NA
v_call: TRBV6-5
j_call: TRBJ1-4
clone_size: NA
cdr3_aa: CASSITGFNEKLFF
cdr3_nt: TGTGCCAGCAGTATTACAGGTTTTAATGAAAAACTGTTTTTT

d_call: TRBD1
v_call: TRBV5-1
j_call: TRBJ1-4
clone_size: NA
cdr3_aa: CASSYGQDSEKLFF
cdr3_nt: TGCGCCAGCAGCTACGGACAGGACTCTGAAAAACTGTTTTTT

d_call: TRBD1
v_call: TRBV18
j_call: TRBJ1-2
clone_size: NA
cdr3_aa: CASSPIDRALYGYTF
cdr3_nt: TGTGCCAGCTCACCCATAGACAGGGCGCTCTATGGCTACACCTTC

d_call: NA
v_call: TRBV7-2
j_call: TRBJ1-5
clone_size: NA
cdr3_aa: CASSLDPGKGTHHF
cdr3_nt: TGTGCCAGCAGCTTAGACCCAGGGAAGGGAACCCACCATTTT

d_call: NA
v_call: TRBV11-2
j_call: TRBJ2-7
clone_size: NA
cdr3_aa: CASSRGHTLEQYF
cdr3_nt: TGTGCCAGCAGCCGGGGACATACCCTAGAGCAGTACTTC

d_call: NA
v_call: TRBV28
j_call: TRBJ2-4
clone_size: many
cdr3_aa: CAGGAKNIQYF
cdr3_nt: TGTGCCGGCGGAGCCAAAAACATTCAGTACTTC

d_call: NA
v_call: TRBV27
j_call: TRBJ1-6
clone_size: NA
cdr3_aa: CASSLSNSYYNSPLHF
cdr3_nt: TGTGCCAGCAGTTTATCGAATTCCTACTATAATTCACCCCTCCACTTT

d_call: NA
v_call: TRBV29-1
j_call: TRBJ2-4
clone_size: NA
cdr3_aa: CSVGTDLAKNIQYF
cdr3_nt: TGCAGCGTTGGGACAGACCTAGCCAAAAACATTCAGTACTTC

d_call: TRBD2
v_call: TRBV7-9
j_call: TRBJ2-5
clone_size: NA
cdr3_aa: CASSLLRLAEETQYF
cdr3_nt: TGTGCCAGCAGCCTACTCAGACTAGCGGAAGAGACCCAGTACTTC

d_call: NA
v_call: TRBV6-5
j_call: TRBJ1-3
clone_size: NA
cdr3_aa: CASSYSAGEWGNTIYF
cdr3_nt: TGTGCCAGCAGTTATAGCGCAGGGGAGTGGGGAAACACCATATATTTT

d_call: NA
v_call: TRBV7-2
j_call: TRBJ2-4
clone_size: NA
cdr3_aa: CASSLRSGSPNIQYF
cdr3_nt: TGTGCCAGCAGCCTAAGGTCCGGGAGTCCAAACATTCAGTACTTC

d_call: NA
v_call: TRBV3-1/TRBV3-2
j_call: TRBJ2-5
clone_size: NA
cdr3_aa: CASSQGALEETQYF
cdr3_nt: TGTGCCAGCAGCCAAGGTGCACTAGAGGAGACCCAGTACTTC

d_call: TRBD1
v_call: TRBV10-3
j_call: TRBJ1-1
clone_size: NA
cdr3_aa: CATQQGANTEAFF
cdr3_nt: TGTGCCACACAACAGGGGGCGAACACTGAAGCTTTCTTT

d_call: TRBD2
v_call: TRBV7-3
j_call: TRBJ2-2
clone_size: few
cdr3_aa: CASSPTGGGTGELFF
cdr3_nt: TGTGCCAGCAGCCCAACGGGGGGAGGCACCGGGGAGCTGTTTTTT

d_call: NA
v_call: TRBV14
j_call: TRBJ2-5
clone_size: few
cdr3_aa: CASSQLAETQYF
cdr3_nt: TGTGCCAGCAGCCAATTAGCTGAGACCCAGTACTTC

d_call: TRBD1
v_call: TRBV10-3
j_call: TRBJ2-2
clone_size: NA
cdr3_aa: CAIRPGTGDTGELFF
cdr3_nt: TGTGCCATCAGGCCCGGGACAGGGGACACCGGGGAGCTGTTTTTT

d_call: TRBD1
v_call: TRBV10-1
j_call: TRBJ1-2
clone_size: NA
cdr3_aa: CASSPGQLSYGYTF
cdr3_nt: TGCGCCAGCAGTCCGGGACAGCTGTCCTATGGCTACACCTTC

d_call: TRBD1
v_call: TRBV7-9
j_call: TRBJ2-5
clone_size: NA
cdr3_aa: CASSPYPTGGRETQYF
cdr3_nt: TGTGCCAGCAGCCCCTACCCGACAGGGGGCCGAGAGACCCAGTACTTC

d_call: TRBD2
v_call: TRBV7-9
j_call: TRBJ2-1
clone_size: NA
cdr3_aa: CASSRSRTSSYNEQFF
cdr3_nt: TGTGCCAGCAGCCGATCCCGGACTAGCTCCTACAATGAGCAGTTCTTC

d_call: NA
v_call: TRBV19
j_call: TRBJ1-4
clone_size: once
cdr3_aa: CASSLFTGEKLFF
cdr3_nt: TGTGCCAGTAGTCTATTCACCGGTGAAAAACTGTTTTTT

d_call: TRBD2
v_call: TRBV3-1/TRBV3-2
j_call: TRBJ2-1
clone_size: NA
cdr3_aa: CASSPRTSGNEQFF
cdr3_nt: TGTGCCAGCAGCCCGCGGACTAGCGGCAATGAGCAGTTCTTC

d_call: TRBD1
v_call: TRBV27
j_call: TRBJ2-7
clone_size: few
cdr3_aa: CASSTTGGVFYEQYF
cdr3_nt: TGTGCCAGCAGTACGACAGGGGGCGTCTTCTACGAGCAGTACTTC

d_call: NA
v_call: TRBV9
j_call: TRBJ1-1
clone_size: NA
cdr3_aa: CASSVGVGANTEAFF
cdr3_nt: TGTGCCAGCAGCGTAGGGGTAGGGGCTAACACTGAAGCTTTCTTT

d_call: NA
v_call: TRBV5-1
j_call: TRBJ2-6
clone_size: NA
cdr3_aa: CASSPNSGANVLTF
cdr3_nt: TGCGCCAGCAGCCCCAACTCTGGGGCCAACGTCCTGACTTTC

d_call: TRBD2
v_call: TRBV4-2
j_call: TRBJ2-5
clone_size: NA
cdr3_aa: CASNPGLAGGWETQYF
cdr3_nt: TGTGCCAGCAACCCGGGACTAGCGGGAGGTTGGGAGACCCAGTACTTC

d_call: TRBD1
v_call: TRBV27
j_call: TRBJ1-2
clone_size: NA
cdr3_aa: CASSGRQGRMNGYTF
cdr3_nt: TGTGCCAGCAGTGGAAGACAGGGGCGAATGAATGGCTACACCTTC

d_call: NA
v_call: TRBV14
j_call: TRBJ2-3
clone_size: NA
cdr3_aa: CASSPRLDIQTQYF
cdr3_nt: TGTGCCAGCAGCCCTCGGTTAGACATCCAGACGCAGTATTTT

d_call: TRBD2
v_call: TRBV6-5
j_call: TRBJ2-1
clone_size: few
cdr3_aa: CASSLSGSYNEQFF
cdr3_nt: TGTGCCAGCAGTCTTAGCGGGAGCTACAATGAGCAGTTCTTC

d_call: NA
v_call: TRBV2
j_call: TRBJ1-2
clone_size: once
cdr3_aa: CASSEGREDNYGYTF
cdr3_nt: TGTGCCAGCAGTGAGGGCAGGGAGGATAACTATGGCTACACCTTC

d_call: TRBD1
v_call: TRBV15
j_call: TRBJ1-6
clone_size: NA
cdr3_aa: CATSRDGQGGSPLHF
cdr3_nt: TGTGCCACCAGCAGAGATGGACAGGGGGGTTCACCCCTCCACTTT

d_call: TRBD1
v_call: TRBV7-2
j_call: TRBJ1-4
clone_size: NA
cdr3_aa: CASSSQGQGAFEKLFF
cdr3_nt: TGTGCCAGCAGCTCCCAAGGACAGGGGGCATTTGAAAAACTGTTTTTT